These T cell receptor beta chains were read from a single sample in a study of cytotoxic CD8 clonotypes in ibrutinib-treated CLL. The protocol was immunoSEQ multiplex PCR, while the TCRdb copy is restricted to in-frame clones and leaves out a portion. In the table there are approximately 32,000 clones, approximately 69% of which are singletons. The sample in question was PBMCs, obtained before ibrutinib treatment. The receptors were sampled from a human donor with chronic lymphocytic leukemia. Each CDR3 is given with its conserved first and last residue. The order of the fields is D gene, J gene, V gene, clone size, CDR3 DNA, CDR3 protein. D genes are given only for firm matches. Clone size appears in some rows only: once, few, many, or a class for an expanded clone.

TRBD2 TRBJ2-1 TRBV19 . TGTGCCAGTAGTATCCTAGCGGGAGGCAATGAGCAGTTCTTC CASSILAGGNEQFF
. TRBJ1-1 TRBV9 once TGTGCCAGCAGCGTAGCCGGGAAGGCTGAAGCTTTCTTT CASSVAGKAEAFF
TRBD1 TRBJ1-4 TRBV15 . TGTGCCACTTCGCAAAGGGAGGACAGGGGGCGTGTATCGGACGAAAAACTGTTTTTT CATSQREDRGRVSDEKLFF
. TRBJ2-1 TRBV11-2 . TGTGCCAGCAGCTTTGGACAGAGCTACAATGAGCAGTTCTTC CASSFGQSYNEQFF
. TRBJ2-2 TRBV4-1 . TGCGCCAGCAGCCAACAGGAAGGGTCCGGGGAGCTGTTTTTT CASSQQEGSGELFF
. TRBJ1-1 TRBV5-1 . TGCGCCAGCAGGGAGACGGCTGGGAACACTGAAGCTTTCTTT CASRETAGNTEAFF
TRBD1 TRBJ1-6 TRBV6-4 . TGTGCCAGCAGTGTGGGGACAGGAAATTCACCCCTCCACTTT CASSVGTGNSPLHF
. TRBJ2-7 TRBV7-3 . TGTGCCAGCAGCCCACAAGGCAACTACGAGCAGTACTTC CASSPQGNYEQYF
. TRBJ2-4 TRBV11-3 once TGTGCCAGCAGCTTAAAGCCCCTCGGTGGGAACATTCAGTACTTC CASSLKPLGGNIQYF
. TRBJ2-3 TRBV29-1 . TGCAGCGTTGGGCGGGACACAGATACGCAGTATTTT CSVGRDTDTQYF
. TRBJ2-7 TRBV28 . TGTGCCAGCACCAGCTGGACGGAAACCGACGAGCAGTACTTC CASTSWTETDEQYF
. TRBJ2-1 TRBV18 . TGTGCCAGCTCACCTGGCTCGCTAGACCCGCAGTTCTTC CASSPGSLDPQFF
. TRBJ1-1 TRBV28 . TGTGCCAGCAGTCCCCCGTCTGTGGGGGCGCCTGAAGCTTTCTTT CASSPPSVGAPEAFF
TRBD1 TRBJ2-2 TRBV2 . TGTGCCAGCAGTGGTCAGGGGGCGCCCACCGGGGAGCTGTTTTTT CASSGQGAPTGELFF